This TCR beta chain was identified during a study of T cell responses to AZD1222 COVID-19 vaccine. Study results and limitations: With dominance at 160-218 and 743-854, vaccine-associated CD4 TCRs spanned spike.

Sequenced by immunoSEQ multiplex PCR; TCRdb stores in-frame clones only, minus some. The data contain about 94,000 clones, about 85% of them singletons. With respect to this clone: What it binds is not known.

The CDR3 extends over 15 amino acids. V shed 3 bases, J shed 3 bases, and the junction held 5 bases outside the gene matches. From germline, CDR1 is MNHNS and CDR2 SASEGT. This rearrangement joins TRBV6-1 to TRBJ2-1, with 7 bases matching TRBD2. The source is an adult who received the AZD1222 COVID-19 vaccine. The sample was peripheral blood, taken 28 days after the second AZD1222 dose. DNA of the CDR3: TGTGCCAGCAGTGACCGACTAGCTGGCTACAATGAGCAGTTCTTC. It codes for CASSDRLAGYNEQFF.